The clone carrying this TCR beta chain was detected many times. The antigen is unknown. These data are taken from a study of T cells in Graves' hyperthyroidism and ophthalmopathy. Turning to the study itself: Blood from the periphery was taken at initial diagnosis, before any treatment.

Amplified regions were TCR beta CDR3 sequences from RNA transcripts. During a first-round RT-PCR of the TCR CDR3, the HTBI primer set was used. TCRdb re-derived calls from the multiplex PCR reads in MiXCR, one entry per CDR3 protein. The sample shows 600,000 or so distinct CDR3 sequences, 15% to 20% of them seen only once. A lack of ophthalmopathy progression within 18 months defined stable Graves' hyperthyroidism. The V and J ends lost 4 bases and 0 bases respectively, with 15 bases between them. The CDR3 is 16 amino acids. Germline V CDR1 and CDR2: MNHEY, SVGEGT. General observations from the study: Blood shared most expanded thyroid clonotypes above 0.001.

This TCR derives from a woman in her 30s with Graves' hyperthyroidism. Sequencing was carried out using blood. The chain links TRBV6-2 or TRBV6-3 to TRBJ1-1, with no clear D. This chain's CDR3 is CASSSTGPVMNTEAFF. The CDR3 DNA reads as TGTGCCAGCAGTTCCACCGGGCCTGTAATGAACACTGAAGCTTTCTTT.